This entry lists 10 T cell receptor beta chains sequenced from one sample in a study of CD8 T cells in ankylosing spondylitis. Each CDR3 protein is one row after TCRdb ran MiXCR on the 5' RACE reads. The table lists hundreds of thousands of distinct CDR3 sequences, around 7.8% of them singletons. The material sequenced was blood, either unsorted or a sorted T cell fraction (not recorded which). The receptors here all came from a male donor with ankylosing spondylitis or in good health (not recorded which).

This clonotype was detected ten times or more. The chain carries TRBV6-2 or TRBV6-3 and TRBJ2-7; TRBD1 is a possible D gene (6 bases). There are 14 residues in the CDR3. Germline V CDR1 and CDR2: MNHEY, SVGEGT. V was pared by 5 bases and J by 2 bases, with 13 bases between. CDR3 amino acids: CASSKRQVTYEQYF. CDR3 nucleotide sequence: TGTGCCAGCAGTAAGAGACAGGTGACCTACGAGCAGTACTTC.

This clonotype has at least ten counts. The rearrangement links TRBV5-1 to TRBJ2-7; TRBD1 might be the D (5 bases). V was shortened by 4 bases and J by 5 bases, with 16 bases between the two germline ends. The CDR3 length is 14 residues. Germline V gene data show CDR1 as SGHRS and CDR2 as YFSETQ. CDR3 residues: CASSPQGRANEQYF. The CDR3 coding sequence is TGCGCCAGCAGCCCCCAGGGCAGGGCGAACGAGCAGTACTTC.

The sample holds many counts of this clonotype. The V call is TRBV29-1, the J call TRBJ2-1, with D perhaps TRBD2 (7 bases). Trimming stripped 0 bases from V and 4 bases from J, with 16 bases between. This CDR3 is 16 amino acids long. In germline, CDR1 is SQVTM, CDR2 ANQGSEA. This CDR3 reads CSVEEIGGAGYNEQFF. The DNA of the CDR3 is TGCAGCGTTGAAGAAATTGGGGGGGCAGGGTACAATGAGCAGTTCTTC.

In its sample, this clonotype was seen many times. V and J are TRBV29-1 and TRBJ1-2, with D unclear. Between the trimmed V and J ends, which lost 2 bases and 1 base, there was a span of 11 bases. Looked up from germline, CDR1 is SQVTM and CDR2 is ANQGSEA. The CDR3 length is 14 residues. CDR3 residues: CSVEPDTDNYGYTF. In nucleotides, the CDR3 is TGCAGCGTTGAACCAGACACCGATAACTATGGCTACACCTTC.

This clonotype was counted many times. The chain has TRBV15 and TRBJ1-5; D perhaps matches TRBD1 (5 bases). The ends were cut back, 0 bases at V and 12 bases at J, with 18 bases in the middle. Germline V gene sequence: CDR1 LNHNV, CDR2 YYDKDF (reference sequence). CDR3 size: 15 residues. The CDR3 DNA reads as TGTGCCACCAGCAGAGATTCCGGGGGTTATCTGTTCCAGCATTTT. Its protein product is CATSRDSGGYLFQHF. Supplemented by reference TRBV15 and TRBJ1-5, the full variable domain reads DAMVIQNPRYQVTQFGKPVTLSCSQTLNHNVMYWYQQKSSQAPKLLFHYYDKDFNNEADTPDNFQSRRPNTSFCFLDIRSPGLGDTAMYLCATSRDSGGYLFQHFGDGTRLSIL.

This clonotype was picked up many times. The CDR3 here is CASSRGVGYEQYF. The CDR3 region has the DNA TGCGCCAGCAGCAGGGGAGTAGGATACGAGCAGTACTTC. V is TRBV4-3 and J is TRBJ2-7, with D perhaps assigned TRBD1 or TRBD2 (5 bases each). V lost 5 bases, J lost 4 bases, and 12 bases lay in between. The CDR3 loop spans 13 amino acids. Germline V gives CDR1 LGHNA, CDR2 YSLEER.

Many counts were recorded for this clonotype. The chain combines TRBV10-3 with TRBJ2-7; a possible D gene is TRBD1 (5 bases). V gave up 0 bases and J gave up 2 bases, with 8 bases separating them. The CDR3 sequence is 14 residues long. Germline CDR1 ENHRY, CDR2 SYGVKD. This CDR3 is CAISESKTAYEQYF. The CDR3 DNA follows: TGTGCCATCAGTGAGTCTAAGACAGCCTACGAGCAGTACTTC.

This clonotype has a count of ten or more. The chain has TRBV12-3 or TRBV12-4 and TRBJ2-7; the D gene is possibly TRBD2 (7 bases). CDR3 length equals 13 residues. V shed 2 bases and J shed 12 bases, with 17 bases lying between them. The CDR3 region is CASSLQDGGRRYF. For the CDR3, the DNA is TGTGCCAGCAGTTTACAAGACGGGGGGCGTCGGTACTTC.

A note on this clonotype: This sequence may be a read error, since a much larger clone differs from it by one base. This chain connects TRBV20-1 to TRBJ2-7, with D unresolved. V gave up 0 bases and J gave up 7 bases, with 13 bases separating them. This CDR3 region has 13 residues. Germline CDR1 DFQATT, CDR2 SNEGSKA (reference sequence). The CDR3 DNA follows: TGCAGTGCTAGAGATAGGCCGAGGAGAGAGCAGTACTTC. Its protein product is CSARDRPRREQYF.

This clonotype was seen repeatedly, ten times or more. The rearrangement links TRBV6-5 to TRBJ1-6, with TRBD1 identical over 8 bases. CDR3 length: 15 amino acids. V shed 4 bases, J shed 7 bases, and the junction held 6 bases outside the gene matches. Germline assignment: CDR1 MNHEY and CDR2 SVGAGI. The CDR3 DNA reads as TGTGCCAGCAGTTTTCGACAGGGGACGAATTCACCCCTCCACTTT. This sequence encodes CASSFRQGTNSPLHF.